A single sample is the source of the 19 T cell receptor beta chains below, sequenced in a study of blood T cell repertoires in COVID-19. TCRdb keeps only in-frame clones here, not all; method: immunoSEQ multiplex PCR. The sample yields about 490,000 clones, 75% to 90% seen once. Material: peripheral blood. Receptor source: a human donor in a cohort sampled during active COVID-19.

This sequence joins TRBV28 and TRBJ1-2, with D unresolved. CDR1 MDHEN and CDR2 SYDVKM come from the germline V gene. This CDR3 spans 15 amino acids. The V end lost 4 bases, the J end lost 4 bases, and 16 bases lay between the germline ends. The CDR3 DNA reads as TGTGCCAGCAGTTCGACTGTAGCCTCCTCCTATGGCTACACCTTC. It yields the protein CASSSTVASSYGYTF.

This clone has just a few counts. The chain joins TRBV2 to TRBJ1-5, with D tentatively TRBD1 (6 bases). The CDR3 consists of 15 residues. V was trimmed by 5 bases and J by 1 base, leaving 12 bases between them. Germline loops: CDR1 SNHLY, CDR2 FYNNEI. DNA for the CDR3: TGTGCCAGCAGTCTATACAGGGCCAGCAATCAGCCCCAGCATTTT. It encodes CASSLYRASNQPQHF.

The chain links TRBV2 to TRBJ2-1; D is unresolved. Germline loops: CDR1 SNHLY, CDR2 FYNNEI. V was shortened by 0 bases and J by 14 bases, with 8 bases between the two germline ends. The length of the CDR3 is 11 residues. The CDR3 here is CASSEAIVKFF. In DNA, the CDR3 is TGTGCCAGCAGTGAAGCGATAGTAAAGTTCTTC.

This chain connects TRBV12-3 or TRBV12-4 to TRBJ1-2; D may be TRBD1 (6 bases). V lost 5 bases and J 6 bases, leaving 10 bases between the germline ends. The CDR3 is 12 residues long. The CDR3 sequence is CASSGGLDGYTF. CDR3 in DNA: TGTGCCAGCAGTGGGGGCTTGGATGGCTACACCTTC.

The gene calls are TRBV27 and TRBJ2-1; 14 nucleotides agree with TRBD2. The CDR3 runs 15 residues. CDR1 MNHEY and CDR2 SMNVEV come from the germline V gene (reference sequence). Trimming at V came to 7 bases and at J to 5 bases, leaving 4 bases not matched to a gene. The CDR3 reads CASKPGLAGDNEQFF. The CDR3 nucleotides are TGTGCCAGCAAGCCGGGACTAGCGGGAGACAATGAGCAGTTCTTC.

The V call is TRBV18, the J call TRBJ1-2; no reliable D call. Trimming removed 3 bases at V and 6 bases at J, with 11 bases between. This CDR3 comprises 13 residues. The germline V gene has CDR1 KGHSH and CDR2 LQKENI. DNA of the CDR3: TGTGCCAGCTCACCCGACACTGCCAATGGCTACACCTTC. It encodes CASSPDTANGYTF.

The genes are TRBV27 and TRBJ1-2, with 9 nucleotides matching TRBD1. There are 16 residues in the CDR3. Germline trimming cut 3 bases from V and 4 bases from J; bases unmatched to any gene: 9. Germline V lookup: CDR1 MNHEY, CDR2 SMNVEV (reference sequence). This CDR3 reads CASSLYGQGIGYGYTF. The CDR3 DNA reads TGTGCCAGCAGTTTGTACGGACAGGGGATCGGCTATGGCTACACCTTC.

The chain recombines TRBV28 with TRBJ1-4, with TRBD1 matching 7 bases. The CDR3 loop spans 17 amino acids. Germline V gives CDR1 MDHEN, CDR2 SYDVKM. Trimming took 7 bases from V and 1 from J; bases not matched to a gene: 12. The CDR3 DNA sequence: TGTGCCAGCAACCTTGCGGGACAGCCTTTAACTAATGAAAAACTGTTTTTT. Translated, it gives CASNLAGQPLTNEKLFF.

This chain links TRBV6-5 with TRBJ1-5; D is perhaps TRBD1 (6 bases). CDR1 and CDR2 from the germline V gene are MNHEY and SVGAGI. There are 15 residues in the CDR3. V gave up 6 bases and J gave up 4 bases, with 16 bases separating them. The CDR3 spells CASRKGVQSNQPQHF. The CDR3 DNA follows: TGTGCCAGCAGAAAGGGGGTCCAAAGTAATCAGCCCCAGCATTTT.

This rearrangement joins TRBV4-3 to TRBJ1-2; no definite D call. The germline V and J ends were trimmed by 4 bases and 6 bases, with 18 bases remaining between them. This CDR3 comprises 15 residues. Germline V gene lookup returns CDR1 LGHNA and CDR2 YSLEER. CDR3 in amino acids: CASSRESDPGDGYTF. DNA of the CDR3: TGCGCCAGCAGCCGAGAATCCGATCCTGGAGATGGCTACACCTTC.

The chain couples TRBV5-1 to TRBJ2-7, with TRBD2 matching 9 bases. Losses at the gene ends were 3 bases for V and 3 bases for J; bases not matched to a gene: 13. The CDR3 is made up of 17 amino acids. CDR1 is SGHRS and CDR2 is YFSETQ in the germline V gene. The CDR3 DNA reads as TGCGCCAGCAGCTCGGAGGGGATGGGACTAGCAGGCTACGAGCAGTACTTC. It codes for CASSSEGMGLAGYEQYF.

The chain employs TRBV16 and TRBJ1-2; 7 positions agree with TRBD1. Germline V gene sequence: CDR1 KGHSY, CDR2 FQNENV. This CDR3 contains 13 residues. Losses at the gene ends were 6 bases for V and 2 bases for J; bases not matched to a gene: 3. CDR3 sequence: CASSQDRNYGYTF. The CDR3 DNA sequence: TGTGCCAGCAGTCAGGACAGGAACTATGGCTACACCTTC.

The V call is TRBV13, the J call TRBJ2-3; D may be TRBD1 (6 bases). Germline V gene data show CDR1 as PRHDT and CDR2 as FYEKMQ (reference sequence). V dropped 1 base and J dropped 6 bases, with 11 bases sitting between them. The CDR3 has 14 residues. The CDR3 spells CASSLVRTADTQYF. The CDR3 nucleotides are TGTGCCAGCAGCTTAGTGCGGACAGCCGATACGCAGTATTTT.

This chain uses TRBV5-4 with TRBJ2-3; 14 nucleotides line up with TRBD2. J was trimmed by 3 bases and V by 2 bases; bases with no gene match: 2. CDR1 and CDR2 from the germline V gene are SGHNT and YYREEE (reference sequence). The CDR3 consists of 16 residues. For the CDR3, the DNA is TGTGCCAGCAGCTTTAGACTAGCGGGAGGGACAGATACGCAGTATTTT. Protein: CASSFRLAGGTDTQYF.

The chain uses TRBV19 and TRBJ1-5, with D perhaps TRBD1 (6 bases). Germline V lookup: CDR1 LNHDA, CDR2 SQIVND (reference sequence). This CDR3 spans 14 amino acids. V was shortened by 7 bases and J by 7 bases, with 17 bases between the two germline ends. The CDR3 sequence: CASTLGARYQPQHF. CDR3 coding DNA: TGTGCCAGTACCCTGGGGGCGAGGTACCAGCCCCAGCATTTT.

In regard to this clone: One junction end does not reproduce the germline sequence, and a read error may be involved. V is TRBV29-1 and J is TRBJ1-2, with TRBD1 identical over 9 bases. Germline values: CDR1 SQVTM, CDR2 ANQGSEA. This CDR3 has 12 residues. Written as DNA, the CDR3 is TGCAGCGTTGTTAAAACCGAAGGGACAGGGAAGTTC. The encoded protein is CSVVKTEGTGKF.

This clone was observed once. For the CDR3, the DNA is TGTGCCAGCAGCCCACAGGGTACGTACGCTGAAGCTTTCTTT. Its protein is CASSPQGTYAEAFF. This sequence joins TRBV4-2 and TRBJ1-1; D perhaps matches TRBD1 (6 bases). Germline lookup yields CDR1 LGHNA and CDR2 YNFKEQ. This CDR3 region has 14 residues. V was trimmed by 4 bases and J by 6 bases, leaving 15 bases between them.

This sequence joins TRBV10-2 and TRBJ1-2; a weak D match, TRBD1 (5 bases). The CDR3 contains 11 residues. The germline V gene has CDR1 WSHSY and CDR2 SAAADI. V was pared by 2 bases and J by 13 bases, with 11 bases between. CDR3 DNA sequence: TGCGCCAGCAGTGAGGGGGCGGCAATCACCTTC. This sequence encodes CASSEGAAITF.

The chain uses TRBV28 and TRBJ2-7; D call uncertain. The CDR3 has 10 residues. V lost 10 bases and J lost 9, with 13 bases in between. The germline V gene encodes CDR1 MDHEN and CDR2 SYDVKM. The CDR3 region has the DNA TGTGCCACCAAACAGAGCTTGCAGTACTTC. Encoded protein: CATKQSLQYF.